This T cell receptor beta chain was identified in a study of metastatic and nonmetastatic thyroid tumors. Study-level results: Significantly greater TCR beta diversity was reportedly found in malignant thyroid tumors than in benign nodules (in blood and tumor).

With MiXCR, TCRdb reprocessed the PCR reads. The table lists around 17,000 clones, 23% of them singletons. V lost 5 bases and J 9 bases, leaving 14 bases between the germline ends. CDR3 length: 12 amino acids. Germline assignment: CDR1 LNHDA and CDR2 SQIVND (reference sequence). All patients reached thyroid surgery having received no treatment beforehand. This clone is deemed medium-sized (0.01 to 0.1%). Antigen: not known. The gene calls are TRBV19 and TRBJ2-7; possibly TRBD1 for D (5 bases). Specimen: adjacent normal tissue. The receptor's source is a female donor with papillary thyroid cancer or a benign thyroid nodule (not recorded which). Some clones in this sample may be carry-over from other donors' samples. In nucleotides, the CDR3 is TGTGCCAGTAGTGCAGACAGCGCATGGCAGTACTTC. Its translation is CASSADSAWQYF.